The clone carrying this T cell receptor beta chain has a count of ten or more. The length of the CDR3 is 16 residues. Germline V lookup: CDR1 LNHDA, CDR2 SQIVND (reference sequence). V lost 3 bases and J 5 bases, leaving 16 bases between the germline ends. The table came from immunoSEQ multiplex PCR; TCRdb's copy has only in-frame clones and leaves some out. This repertoire shows about 220,000 clones, about 87% found once; its top ten account for approximately 2.7%. This record belongs to a study of blood T cell repertoires in COVID-19. Specimen: PBMCs or T cells enriched from blood (not recorded which). The clonotype originates from a woman aged 25 to 39 who had recovered from COVID-19. The V call is TRBV19, the J call TRBJ2-2, with D possibly being TRBD2 (6 bases). The CDR3 reads CASSISEGRGTGELFF. The CDR3 coding sequence is TGTGCCAGTAGTATTAGTGAAGGACGGGGGACCGGGGAGCTGTTTTTT.